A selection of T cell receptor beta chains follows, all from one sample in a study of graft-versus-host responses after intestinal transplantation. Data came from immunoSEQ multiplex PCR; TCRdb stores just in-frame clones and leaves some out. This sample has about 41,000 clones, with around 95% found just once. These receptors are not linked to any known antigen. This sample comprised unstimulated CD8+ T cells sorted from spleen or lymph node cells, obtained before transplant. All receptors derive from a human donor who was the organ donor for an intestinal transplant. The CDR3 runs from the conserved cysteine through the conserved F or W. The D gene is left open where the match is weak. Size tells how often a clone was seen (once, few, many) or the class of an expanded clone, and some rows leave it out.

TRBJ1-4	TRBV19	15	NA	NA	TGTGCCAGTAGTCCAGGGCGGGGCACTAATGAAAAACTGTTTTTT	CASSPGRGTNEKLFF
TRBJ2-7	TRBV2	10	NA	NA	TGTGCCAGCAGTGATTACGAGCAGTACTTC	CASSDYEQYF
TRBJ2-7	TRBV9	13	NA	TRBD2	TGTGCCAGCAGCGGGCGAGCGGGGTACGAGCAGTACTTC	CASSGRAGYEQYF
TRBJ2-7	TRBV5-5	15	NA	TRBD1	TGTGCCAGCAGCTTTGGGCCGGGACAGGGCATCGAGCAGTACTTC	CASSFGPGQGIEQYF
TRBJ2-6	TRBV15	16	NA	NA	TGTGCCACCAGCAGACAGGGAATAGCTGGGGCCAACGTCCTGACTTTC	CATSRQGIAGANVLTF
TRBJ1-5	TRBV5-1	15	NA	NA	TGCGCCAGCAGCTTGTTTGGGGGCTTCAATCAGCCCCAGCATTTT	CASSLFGGFNQPQHF
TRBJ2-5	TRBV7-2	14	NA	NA	TGTGCCAGCAGCGGGCCGTCGTTGCAAGAGACCCAGTACTTC	CASSGPSLQETQYF
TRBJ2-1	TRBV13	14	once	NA	TGTGCCAGCAGCCCACCGGACTACTACAATGAGCAGTTCTTC	CASSPPDYYNEQFF
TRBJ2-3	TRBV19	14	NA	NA	TGTGCCACATCTACAGGTTACGGCACAGATACGCAGTATTTT	CATSTGYGTDTQYF
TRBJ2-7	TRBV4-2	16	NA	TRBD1	TGTGCCAGCAGCCAAGAGTTGGCAGGGGGCCTCTACGAGCAGTACTTC	CASSQELAGGLYEQYF
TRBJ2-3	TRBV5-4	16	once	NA	TGTGCCAGCAGCTTTTGGGCGGGGGCTAGCACAGATACGCAGTATTTT	CASSFWAGASTDTQYF
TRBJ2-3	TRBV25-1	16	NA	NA	TGTGCCAGCAGTGATAGTAACAGGGCCTACACAGATACGCAGTATTTT	CASSDSNRAYTDTQYF
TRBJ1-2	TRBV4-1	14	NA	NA	TGCGCCAGCAGCCAAGATCGGGGTGACTATGGCTACACCTTC	CASSQDRGDYGYTF
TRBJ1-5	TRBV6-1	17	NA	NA	TGTGCCAGCAGTGAATTGGGGGGAGGGTATTATGGACGGCCCCAGCATTTT	CASSELGGGYYGRPQHF
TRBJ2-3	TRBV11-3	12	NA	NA	TGTGCCAGCAGCTTAGACGGGGATACGCAGTATTTT	CASSLDGDTQYF
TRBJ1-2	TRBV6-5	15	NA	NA	TGTGCCAGCAGTTACGTCGGGGGGTCAAACTATGGCTACACCTTC	CASSYVGGSNYGYTF
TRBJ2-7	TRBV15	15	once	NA	TGTGCCACCAGCAGAGAGTACCGGAGTGCCTACGAGCAGTACTTC	CATSREYRSAYEQYF
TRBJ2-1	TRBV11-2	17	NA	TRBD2	TGTGCCAGCAGCGGTACTAGCGGGGGAATTACCTACAATGAGCAGTTCTTC	CASSGTSGGITYNEQFF
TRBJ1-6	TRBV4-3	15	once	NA	TGCGCCAGCAGCCAAGATCGCAGCCTTAATTCACCCCTCCACTTT	CASSQDRSLNSPLHF